The sample holds a few counts of the clone carrying this T cell receptor (beta chain). The sample belongs to a study of T-cell reconstitution after alpha-beta-depleted transplantation in children. Unique molecular identifiers were used to barcode this TCRbeta library. TCRdb ran MiXCR on the PCR reads and lists one entry per CDR3 protein. Counted here are a few hundred thousand distinct CDR3 sequences, approximately 20% occurring once; the ten biggest clones make up 3.3%. The CDR3 runs to 13 residues. Germline V lookup: CDR1 MNHNY, CDR2 SVGAGI (reference sequence). V lost 0 bases to trimming and J lost 5 bases, with 2 bases between them.

The chain combines TRBV6-6 with TRBJ1-6; D remains unclear. The sample here was PBMCs from the stem cell graft donor, taken from the stem cell graft. This sequence originates from a human donor who donated a stem cell graft to a child with acute lymphoblastic leukemia. CDR3 sequence: CASSYSNNSPLHF. In nucleotides, the CDR3 is TGTGCCAGCAGTTACTCGAATAATTCACCCCTCCACTTT.